This is a list of T cell receptor beta chains from one sample in a study of cytomegalovirus exposure and HLA in healthy donors. TCRdb's table, derived via immunoSEQ multiplex PCR, lists solely in-frame clones and lacks some. The sample shows fewer than 350,000 clones, more than 75% of them seen only once. The sequenced sample consisted of PBMCs. The receptors stem from a woman under 30 in good health and CMV-seronegative. Both conserved end residues are part of each CDR3. A D gene is named only where the DNA matches it firmly. Only some rows state a clone size, as once, few, many or a class for expanded clones.

D gene	V gene	clone size	J gene	CDR3 DNA	CDR3 protein
TRBD1	TRBV6-6	NA	TRBJ1-1	TGTGCCAGCAGCCTAACCGGGACAGGGAAAGCAGCTTTCTTT	CASSLTGTGKAAFF
NA	TRBV11-2	NA	TRBJ2-7	TGTGCCAGTAGACCTTGGGGAGCGCGAGCCTACGAGCAGTACTTC	CASRPWGARAYEQYF
TRBD2	TRBV28	NA	TRBJ2-1	TGTGCCAGCAGCTCCTTAGCGGGACCGATAGGCGATGAGCAGTTCTTC	CASSSLAGPIGDEQFF
TRBD1	TRBV19	once	TRBJ1-1	TGTGCCAGTAGACCACAGGGGAGAAACACTGAAGCTTTCTTT	CASRPQGRNTEAFF
NA	TRBV5-6	few	TRBJ2-5	TGTGCCAGCAGCTCTGGAGGGGTCCAAGAGACCCAGTACTTC	CASSSGGVQETQYF
NA	TRBV5-1	NA	TRBJ2-1	TGCGCCAGCAGCTTGCAGCGGCCCGATCTAAATGAGCAGTTCTTC	CASSLQRPDLNEQFF
NA	TRBV18	NA	TRBJ2-7	TGTGCCAGCTCACCCCCTTATAGCTACGAGCAGTACTTC	CASSPPYSYEQYF
NA	TRBV30	NA	TRBJ1-6	TGTGCCTGGAGTGTTAACAGAAATTCACCCCTCCACTTT	CAWSVNRNSPLHF
NA	TRBV28	NA	TRBJ1-5	TGTGCCAGCAGTTTCGGCGCAGCGGAGTATAGCAATCAGCCCCAGCATTTT	CASSFGAAEYSNQPQHF
NA	TRBV20-1	NA	TRBJ2-7	TGCAGTGCTAGCGTAATCTACGAGCAGTACTTC	CSASVIYEQYF